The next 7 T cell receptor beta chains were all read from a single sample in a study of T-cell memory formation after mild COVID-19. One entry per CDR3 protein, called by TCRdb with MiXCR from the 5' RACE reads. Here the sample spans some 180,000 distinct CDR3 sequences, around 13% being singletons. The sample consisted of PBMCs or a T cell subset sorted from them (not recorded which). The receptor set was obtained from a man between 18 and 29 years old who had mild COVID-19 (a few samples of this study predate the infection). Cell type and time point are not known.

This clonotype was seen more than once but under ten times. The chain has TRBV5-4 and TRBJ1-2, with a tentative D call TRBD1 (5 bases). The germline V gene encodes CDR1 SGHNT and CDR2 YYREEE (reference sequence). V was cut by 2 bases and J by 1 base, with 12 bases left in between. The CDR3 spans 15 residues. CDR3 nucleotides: TGTGCCAGCAGCTTTGGCCTAGGGGTTAACTATGGCTACACCTTC. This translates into CASSFGLGVNYGYTF.

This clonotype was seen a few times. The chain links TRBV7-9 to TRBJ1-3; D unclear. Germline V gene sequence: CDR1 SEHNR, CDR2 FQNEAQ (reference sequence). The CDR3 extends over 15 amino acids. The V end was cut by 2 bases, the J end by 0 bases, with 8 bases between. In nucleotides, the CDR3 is TGTGCCAGCAGCTTATTACAGAGCTCTGGAAACACCATATATTTT. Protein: CASSLLQSSGNTIYF.

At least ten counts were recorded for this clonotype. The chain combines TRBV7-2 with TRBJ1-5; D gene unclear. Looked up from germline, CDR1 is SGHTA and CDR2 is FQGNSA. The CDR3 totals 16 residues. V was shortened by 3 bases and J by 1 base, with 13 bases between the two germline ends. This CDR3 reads CASSFSGSGSNQPQHF. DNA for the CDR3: TGTGCCAGCAGCTTTTCGGGGTCCGGGAGCAATCAGCCCCAGCATTTT.

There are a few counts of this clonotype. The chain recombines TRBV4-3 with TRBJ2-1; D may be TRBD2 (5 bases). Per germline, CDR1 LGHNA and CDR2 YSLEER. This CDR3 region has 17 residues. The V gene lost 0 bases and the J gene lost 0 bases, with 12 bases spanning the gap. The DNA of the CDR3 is TGCGCCAGCAGCCAAGAATTGACGGGAAGCTCCTACAATGAGCAGTTCTTC. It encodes CASSQELTGSSYNEQFF.

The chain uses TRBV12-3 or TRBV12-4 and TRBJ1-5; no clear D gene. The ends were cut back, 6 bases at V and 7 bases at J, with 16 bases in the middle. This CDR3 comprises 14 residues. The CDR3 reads CASSSTDPGQPQHF. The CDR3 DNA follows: TGTGCCAGCAGCTCAACGGACCCCGGGCAGCCCCAGCATTTT.

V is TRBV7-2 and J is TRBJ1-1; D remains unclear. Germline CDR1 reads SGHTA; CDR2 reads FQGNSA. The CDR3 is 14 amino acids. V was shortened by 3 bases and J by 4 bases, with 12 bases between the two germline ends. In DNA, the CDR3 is TGTGCCAGCAGCTTCACGACCGCGGGCACTGAAGCTTTCTTT. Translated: CASSFTTAGTEAFF.

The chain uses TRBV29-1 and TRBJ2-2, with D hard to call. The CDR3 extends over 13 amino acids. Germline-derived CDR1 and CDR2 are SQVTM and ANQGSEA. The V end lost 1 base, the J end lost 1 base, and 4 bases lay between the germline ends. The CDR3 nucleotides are TGCAGCGTTGAAGGAAAGAACACCGGGGAGCTGTTTTTT. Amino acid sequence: CSVEGKNTGELFF.